The 13 T cell receptor beta chains presented below share a single source sample, sequenced in a study of technical replicates of blood from a handful of donors (dated by TCRdb to between 2016 and 2019). The library was prepared using the immunoSEQ multiplex PCR assay. Imported from immuneACCESS, the table was reduced by TCRdb to in-frame sequences with V and J called. These copies leave out some clones; in studies compared against another copy, an unresolved V gene accounts for under half, and the cause of the remainder is not known. The table for this sample lists 70,000 to 95,000 clones; approximately 97% of them were counted only once. The ten biggest clones cover more than 0.15% of the sample. The sample taken for sequencing was T cells isolated from PBMCs. These receptors originate from a human donor in good health.

The V and J genes are TRBV5-1 and TRBJ2-2; D not certain. CDR3 length equals 16 residues. V was clipped by 7 bases and J by 1 base, with 17 bases between them. Germline V gene data show CDR1 as SGHRS and CDR2 as YFSETQ. Here the CDR3 DNA reads TGCGCCAGCCGTTCCACAGTTGTATTGAACACCGGGGAGCTGTTTTTT. Encoded protein: CASRSTVVLNTGELFF.

The gene calls are TRBV6-1 and TRBJ1-5; D is perhaps TRBD1 (6 bases). Germline-derived CDR1 and CDR2 are MNHNS and SASEGT. V lost 3 bases to trimming and J lost 4 bases, with 13 bases between them. CDR3 length equals 15 residues. Here the CDR3 reads CASSDHRVGNQPQHF. The CDR3 nucleotides are TGTGCCAGCAGTGACCACAGGGTTGGAAATCAGCCCCAGCATTTT.

J is TRBJ1-1 and V is TRBV11-2; D ambiguous. The CDR3 is made up of 15 amino acids. The germline V and J ends were trimmed by 5 bases and 3 bases, with 16 bases remaining between them. The germline CDR1 and CDR2 sequences are SGHAT and FQNNGV. The chain's CDR3 is CASSPPGGRHTEAFF. The CDR3 coding sequence is TGTGCCAGCAGCCCCCCGGGAGGGAGGCACACTGAAGCTTTCTTT.

The chain uses TRBV11-2 and TRBJ2-5, with 9 bases lining up with TRBD2. Germline V gives CDR1 SGHAT, CDR2 FQNNGV. There are 15 residues in the CDR3. J was trimmed by 5 bases and V by 3 bases; bases with no gene match: 7. CDR3 region: CASSLARGGDETQYF. In DNA form, the CDR3 reads TGTGCCAGCAGCTTGGCCCGCGGGGGGGATGAGACCCAGTACTTC. Using reference TRBV11-2 and TRBJ2-5 for the parts outside the CDR3, the full variable domain is EAGVAQSPRYKIIEKRQSVAFWCNPISGHATLYWYQQILGQGPKLLIQFQNNGVVDDSQLPKDRFSAERLKGVDSTLKIQPAKLEDSAVYLCASSLARGGDETQYFGPGTRLLVL.

This chain links TRBV27 with TRBJ1-2, with D perhaps TRBD1 (6 bases). Germline lookup yields CDR1 MNHEY and CDR2 SMNVEV (reference sequence). V lost 5 bases, J lost 3 bases, and 16 bases lay in between. The CDR3 is 15 residues long. CDR3 sequence reads: CASSIRGSSYYGYTF. The CDR3 bases are TGTGCCAGCAGTATAAGGGGGAGCAGTTACTATGGCTACACCTTC.

The V and J genes are TRBV4-1 and TRBJ1-2; tentatively, D is TRBD1 (5 bases). Germline CDR1 MGHRA, CDR2 YSYEKL. The CDR3 runs to 15 residues. Trimming left V 3 bases short and J 6 bases short, with 17 bases between. CDR3 coding DNA: TGCGCCAGCAGCCAGGGCCGGACAATATCGAATGGCTACACCTTC. Amino acid sequence: CASSQGRTISNGYTF.

V gene TRBV5-1 combines with J gene TRBJ2-2; 8 bases align to TRBD2. CDR1 and CDR2 (germline): SGHRS, YFSETQ. The CDR3 sequence is 15 residues long. J was trimmed by 1 base and V by 5 bases; bases with no gene match: 4. The CDR3 bases are TGCGCCAGCAGTACCGGGACTAGGAACACCGGGGAGCTGTTTTTT. This sequence encodes CASSTGTRNTGELFF.

The CDR3: CASSQDQGLAYGYTF. DNA of the CDR3: TGCGCCAGCAGCCAAGATCAGGGGTTGGCCTATGGCTACACCTTC. The V gene is TRBV4-1, the J gene TRBJ1-2; perhaps TRBD1 as D (6 bases). The ends were cut back, 0 bases at V and 4 bases at J, with 12 bases in the middle. The CDR3 totals 15 residues. Germline V lookup: CDR1 MGHRA, CDR2 YSYEKL.

This clone was detected once. This sequence joins TRBV15 and TRBJ2-3; TRBD1 might be the D (6 bases). CDR1 LNHNV and CDR2 YYDKDF come from the germline V gene (reference sequence). V lost 0 bases, J lost 5 bases, and 12 bases lay in between. The length of the CDR3 is 15 residues. CDR3 sequence: CATSRDRQALDTQYF. CDR3 DNA: TGTGCCACCAGCAGAGATCGACAGGCTCTAGATACGCAGTATTTT.

The chain uses TRBV9 and TRBJ1-3; 7 nucleotides line up with TRBD1. The CDR3 is 15 amino acids. Per germline, CDR1 SGDLS and CDR2 YYNGEE. Trimming removed 3 bases from V and 1 base from J; junction bases left unmatched: 4. CDR3 region: CASSATGASGNTIYF. The CDR3 bases are TGTGCCAGCAGCGCCACAGGGGCTTCTGGAAACACCATATATTTT.

V is TRBV27 and J is TRBJ2-1, with unresolved D. The CDR3 totals 13 residues. The germline V and J ends were trimmed by 5 bases and 7 bases, with 12 bases remaining between them. Germline CDR1 reads MNHEY; CDR2 reads SMNVEV (reference sequence). CDR3 sequence reads: CASSVSVLNEQFF. The DNA of the CDR3 is TGTGCCAGCAGTGTCTCCGTACTGAATGAGCAGTTCTTC.

The CDR3: CASSTLAGVGDNEQFF. In DNA form, the CDR3 reads TGTGCCAGTAGTACCCTAGCGGGAGTTGGGGACAATGAGCAGTTCTTC. The rearrangement links TRBV19 to TRBJ2-1; 10 bases are a match to TRBD2. Germline assignment: CDR1 LNHDA and CDR2 SQIVND (reference sequence). V gave up 4 bases and J gave up 5 bases; unmatched junction bases: 8. The CDR3 runs 16 residues.

This chain links TRBV11-2 with TRBJ2-3, with TRBD2 as a possible D gene (6 bases). This CDR3 is built from 13 residues. CDR1 is SGHAT, CDR2 FQNNGV, per germline. With 8 bases removed from V and 6 bases from J, the gap between germline ends came to 15 bases. DNA of the CDR3: TGTGCCAGCCTTGGAGGGCCCGGGGATACGCAGTATTTT. Protein: CASLGGPGDTQYF.